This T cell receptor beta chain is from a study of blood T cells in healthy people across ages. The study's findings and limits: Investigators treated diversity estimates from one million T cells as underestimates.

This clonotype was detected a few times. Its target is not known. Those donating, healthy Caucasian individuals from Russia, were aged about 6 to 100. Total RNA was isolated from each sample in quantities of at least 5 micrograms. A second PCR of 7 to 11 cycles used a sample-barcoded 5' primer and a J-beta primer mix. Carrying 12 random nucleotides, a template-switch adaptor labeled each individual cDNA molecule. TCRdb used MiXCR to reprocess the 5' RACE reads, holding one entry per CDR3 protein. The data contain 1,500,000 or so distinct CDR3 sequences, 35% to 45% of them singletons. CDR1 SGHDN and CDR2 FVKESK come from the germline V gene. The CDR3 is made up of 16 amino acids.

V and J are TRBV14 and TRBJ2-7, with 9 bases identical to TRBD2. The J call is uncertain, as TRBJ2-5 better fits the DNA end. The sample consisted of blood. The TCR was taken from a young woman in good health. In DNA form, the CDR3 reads TGTGCCAGCAGCCAAGATGGGCTAGCGGGACCGGAGACCCAGTACTTC. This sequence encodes CASSQDGLAGPETQYF.